Here is one T cell receptor (beta chain) with its context. These data originate in a study of blood T cell repertoires in COVID-19. For the study at large: Both acute and convalescent COVID-19 samples were obtained from the United States, Italy and Spain.

Recruits, aged roughly 18 to 100 years, lived in about two dozen US areas. The method was immunoSEQ multiplex PCR; TCRdb's version includes in-frame clones alone and lacks a portion of them. This sample has about 270,000 clones, with about nine tenths found just once. The V gene lost 2 bases and the J gene lost 0 bases, with 7 bases spanning the gap. The germline gives CDR1 LGHDT, CDR2 YNNKEL (reference sequence). The CDR3 totals 15 residues. The material sequenced was PBMCs or T cells enriched from blood (not recorded which). The genes are TRBV3-1 (or the pseudogene TRBV3-2) and TRBJ1-4, with D perhaps matching TRBD1 (5 bases). The receptor was derived from a woman aged 40 to 50 with acute COVID-19. For the CDR3, the DNA is TGTGCCAGCAGCCAATGGGGGGCAACTAATGAAAAACTGTTTTTT. This encodes CASSQWGATNEKLFF.